The 8 T cell receptor beta chains listed next were all sequenced from one sample in a study of tumor and adjacent non-tumor tissue in lung cancer. A modified ARM-PCR protocol with three rounds of nested PCR amplified TCRbeta. TCRdb fed the multiplex PCR reads into MiXCR, producing one record per CDR3 protein. The sample shows tens of thousands of distinct CDR3 sequences, roughly two thirds of them seen only once. RNA was extracted from bulk tissue without any cell sorting. Sequences were obtained from lung tumor tissue. These TCRs come from a woman in her 40s with non-small cell lung cancer.

Points on this clonotype: The junction shows a germline mismatch at one end, possibly a read error. The chain uses TRBV5-6 and TRBJ2-3; D is possibly TRBD2 (5 bases). CDR1 is SGHDT and CDR2 is YYEEEE in the germline V gene. The CDR3 covers 13 residues. The CDR3 sequence is CATNEGSTDTQYF. CDR3 bases: TGTGCCACCAATGAGGGTAGCACAGATACGCAATATTTT.

Remarks on this clonotype: This clone may be a read error of a much larger clone one base away. The rearrangement joins TRBV28 to TRBJ2-7; TRBD2 agrees at 12 bases. With V trimmed by 5 bases and J by 5 bases, 10 bases remained unmatched. From germline, CDR1 is MDHEN and CDR2 SYDVKM. The CDR3 totals 16 residues. The CDR3 spells CASSPPGTSGFNEQYF. CDR3 in DNA: TGTGCCAGCAGTCCACCAGGGACTAGCGGGTTCAACGAGCAGTACTTC.

The V gene is TRBV29-1, the J gene TRBJ2-7, with TRBD2 as a possible D gene (6 bases). The tail of the sequence fits TRBJ2-1 better, so the J call may be wrong. CDR3 length: 15 amino acids. Germline CDR1 and CDR2: SQVTM and ANQGSEA. The CDR3 nucleotides read TGCAGCGCCTTGAGGTCGGGGGAGAGCTCCTACGAGCAGTTCTTC. Translated, it gives CSALRSGESSYEQFF.

J is TRBJ1-4 and V is TRBV11-2, with TRBD1 identical over 8 bases. Germline lookup yields CDR1 SGHAT and CDR2 FQNNGV. V was pared by 5 bases and J by 5 bases, with 10 bases of the junction left unmatched. The CDR3 covers 16 residues. The CDR3 reads CASSLVPTGGNEKLFF. The CDR3 DNA reads TGTGCCAGCAGCCTAGTCCCTACAGGGGGAAATGAAAAACTGTTTTTT.

Of note for this clonotype: Lacking the conserved final phenylalanine or tryptophan, this CDR3 likely reflects a read error. The DNA is left out, because the CDR3 cannot be placed on it with certainty; the CDR3 is given as TCRdb lists it. The J gene is TRBJ2-7, the V gene TRBV10-1; the D segment call TRBD1 is taken from the table without a DNA check. Germline V gives CDR1 WNHNN, CDR2 SYGVQD (reference sequence). Including both end residues, the CDR3 is 16 amino acids long. The CDR3 reads CASSESMTGGPYEQYL.

The rearrangement uses TRBV5-1 and TRBJ2-3; 8 bases agree with TRBD2. V trimming: 4 bases; J trimming: 4 bases; junction bases outside the gene matches: 20. The CDR3 spans 19 residues. CDR1 is SGHRS, CDR2 YFSETQ, per germline. DNA of the CDR3: TGCGCCAGCAGCGTGGGGACTAGTGGGGGAGCTGGATGGCCAGATACGCAGTATTTT. Residues: CASSVGTSGGAGWPDTQYF.

About this clonotype itself: Because it lacks the conserved phenylalanine or tryptophan at the end, this CDR3 is likely a read error. The chain links TRBV7-9 to TRBJ2-7, with D unresolved. The CDR3 consists of 14 residues. Germline CDR1 and CDR2: SEHNR and FQNEAQ (reference sequence). The ends were cut back, 2 bases at V and 3 bases at J, with 11 bases in the middle. The CDR3 bases are TGTGCCAGCAGCTTATCTTCAGAGTGCTACGAGCAGTACCTC. Its protein product is CASSLSSECYEQYL.

For this clonotype: One end of the junction varies from germline; a read error may be responsible. The V and J genes are TRBV5-5 and TRBJ1-2; D is ambiguous. CDR1 is SGHKS, CDR2 YYEKEE, per germline (reference sequence). This CDR3 has 15 residues. The CDR3 coding sequence is TGTACCAGCAGTTTGAAATCGGGGAAGGCCCGCGGCTACACCTTC. Translation gives CTSSLKSGKARGYTF. The full variable domain, completed using reference TRBV5-5 and TRBJ1-2, is DAGVTQSPTHLIKTRGQQVTLRCSPISGHKSVSWYQQVLGQGPQFIFQYYEKEERGRGNFPDRFSARQFPNYSSELNVNALLLGDSALYLCTSSLKSGKARGYTFGSGTRLTVV.